The sequence of this T cell receptor beta chain was determined in a study of cytomegalovirus exposure and HLA in healthy donors. Remarks on this clone: As yet, its antigen is unknown.

Per the germline V gene, CDR1 is SGHRS and CDR2 is YFSETQ. With 0 bases removed from V and 0 bases from J, the gap between germline ends came to 7 bases. The CDR3 has 14 residues. Researchers ran the PCR with 60 Vbeta and 13 Jbeta primers. Authors' analysis steps: Counted up in a later analysis, unique TCR beta chains came to some 72 million, with roughly 11 million shared. Generated by immunoSEQ multiplex PCR, the TCRdb table keeps only in-frame clones and is missing some. V and J calls and clone size are copied from that table; D and trimming were computed from the DNA. Here the sample table reports about 40,000 clones. Whole-study results and caveats: Usually a TCR sequence was rare, but some public TCRs were found in many donors.

Sequencing was performed on PBMCs. This chain connects TRBV5-1 to TRBJ2-7; maybe TRBD1 (6 bases). The receptor comes from a man aged 25 to 45 in good health and CMV-seronegative. As DNA, the CDR3 is TGCGCCAGCAGCTTGGGCAGGGGCTCCTACGAGCAGTACTTC. Its protein is CASSLGRGSYEQYF.